Sequencing of this T cell receptor beta chain was carried out in a study of CXCR3-negative and CXCR3-positive naive CD8 T cells. General study findings and limits: The authors found comparable surface CD5 between naive subsets and inferred TCR strength from TRB CDR3 properties.

cDNA libraries for TRB were generated by 5' RACE incorporating UMI labels. One entry per CDR3 protein, without DNA, is what TCRdb gives after re-calling the 5' RACE reads. The sample data list about 26,000 distinct CDR3 sequences. Comments on this clonotype: Its antigen remains unknown.

The source material was naive CXCR3- CD8+ T cells from blood. Subset meaning: CD45RO-CCR7+CD27+CD95- naive CD8+ T cells lacking CXCR3 (TNR3-). The TCR sequence derives from a human donor in good health. Some clones in this sample may be carry-over from other donors' samples.

The CDR3 here is CASSSPGTGGQSSYEQYF. This chain joins TRBV5-6 and TRBJ2-7; TCRdb gives TRBD1 as the D gene, but with no DNA this cannot be confirmed. The germline V gene encodes CDR1 SGHDT and CDR2 YYEEEE. The CDR3 runs 18 residues.